This is a list of T cell receptor beta chains from one sample in a study of blood T cell repertoires in COVID-19. Repertoires were generated with immunoSEQ multiplex PCR, while TCRdb's copy carries only in-frame clones and drops some. The repertoire consists of 140,000 to 150,000 clones, with more than 80% occurring once and the leading ten covering about an eighth. The sequencing input was peripheral blood. The receptors shown here come from a man aged 18-30 years with COVID-19, enrolled during active disease. CDR3s include the opening cysteine and the closing phenylalanine or tryptophan. D genes are given only for firm matches. Not every row has a clone size; where given, it reads once, few, many or a size class.

V	J	D	size	DNA	CDR3
TRBV5-6	TRBJ2-7	-	once	TGTGCCAGCAGCTATGGGACTTTCTACGAGCAGTACTTC	CASSYGTFYEQYF
TRBV4-3	TRBJ2-7	TRBD2	-	TGCGCCAGCAGCCCGGGAGGTATAGCGGGAGCCTACGAGCAGTACTTC	CASSPGGIAGAYEQYF
TRBV27	TRBJ2-2	TRBD2	-	TGTGCCAGCAGTCCACTAGCGGGGAACACCGGGGAGCTGTTTTTT	CASSPLAGNTGELFF
TRBV9	TRBJ2-7	TRBD1	-	TGTGCCAGCAGCGTAGGGGGACAGGGTAACGAGCAGTACTTC	CASSVGGQGNEQYF
TRBV21-1	TRBJ2-7	-	-	TGTGCCAGCAGCAAAGTGATGACAGGGATCCCCTACGAGCAGTACTTC	CASSKVMTGIPYEQYF
TRBV11-2	TRBJ2-7	-	-	TGTGCCAGCAGCCCGGCAAGTAGGGGCTACGAGCAGTACTTC	CASSPASRGYEQYF
TRBV19	TRBJ1-2	TRBD1	-	TGTGCCAGTAGTATAGTACAGGGGGATAACTATGGCTACACCTTC	CASSIVQGDNYGYTF
TRBV30	TRBJ2-2	-	-	TGTGCCTGGAGTGCAGAGGAGGCCGGGGAGCTGTTTTTT	CAWSAEEAGELFF
TRBV15	TRBJ2-7	-	-	TGTGCCACCAGCAGAGCCTTGTGGTCCGGGTCCTACGAGCAGTACTTC	CATSRALWSGSYEQYF
TRBV28	TRBJ2-2	-	-	TGTGCCAGCCATATTAGAAACACCGGGGAGCTGTTTTTT	CASHIRNTGELFF
TRBV7-9	TRBJ2-5	TRBD2	-	TGTGCCAGCAGCTTGGCGGGAGGAGGAGAGACCCAGTACTTC	CASSLAGGGETQYF
TRBV11-3	TRBJ2-1	TRBD2	-	TGTGCCAGCAGCTTAGCGGGAGGGCTTTCGGATGAGCAGTTCTTC	CASSLAGGLSDEQFF
TRBV6-6	TRBJ2-1	-	-	TGTGCCAGCAGTCTCCTGCAGGGGTATGAGCAGTTCTTC	CASSLLQGYEQFF
TRBV27	TRBJ2-3	TRBD1	-	TGTGCCAGCAGTTTAGGGGACAGGGTAATGGATACGCAGTATTTT	CASSLGDRVMDTQYF
TRBV3-1/TRBV3-2	TRBJ2-1	-	once	TGTGCCAGCAGCCAAGATAGGAACAGGGCAAATGAGCAGTTCTTC	CASSQDRNRANEQFF
TRBV6-6	TRBJ1-4	TRBD1	-	TGTGCCAGCAGTTACGGGGGGACTGGACAGGGAGGAAAACTGTTTTTT	CASSYGGTGQGGKLFF
TRBV4-1	TRBJ2-7	-	once	TGCGCCAGCAGCCCGGGACATCATCTCTACGAGCAGTACTTC	CASSPGHHLYEQYF
TRBV11-2	TRBJ1-6	-	-	TGTGCCAGCAGCCAGAACTCACCCCTCCACTTT	CASSQNSPLHF
TRBV4-3	TRBJ1-2	TRBD1	-	TGCGCCAGCAGCCAAGATAGTCAGGGGGCGCGCCATGGCTACACCTTC	CASSQDSQGARHGYTF
TRBV7-2	TRBJ1-1	-	-	TGTGCCAGCAGCTTGCAGGGCCAGAACACTGAAGCTTTCTTT	CASSLQGQNTEAFF
TRBV27	TRBJ1-4	TRBD1	-	TGTGCCAGCAGTTTATCGAGTAGCAGGGGGCGACGTGAAAAACTGCTTTTT	CASSLSSSRGRREKLLF
TRBV28	TRBJ2-7	TRBD1	once	TGTGCCAGCAGGACAGGGGCCAACTACGAGCAGTACTTC	CASRTGANYEQYF
TRBV7-2	TRBJ1-4	TRBD1	-	TGTGCCAGCAGCCCGGACAGGGGATCTGAAAAACTGCTTTTT	CASSPDRGSEKLLF
TRBV14	TRBJ2-1	-	-	TGTGCCAGCAGCCGGACTCTTGCCTACAATGAGCAGTTCTTC	CASSRTLAYNEQFF
TRBV6-2/TRBV6-3	TRBJ1-5	-	-	TGTGCCAGCAGTTGGACACCCCTGGGCAATCAGCCCCAGCATTTT	CASSWTPLGNQPQHF
TRBV18	TRBJ2-3	-	-	TGTGCCAGCTCACCCCCGGGAGTTGTCTCAGATACGCAGTATTTT	CASSPPGVVSDTQYF
TRBV11-2	TRBJ1-2	-	-	TGTGCCAGCAGCTTCAACAGGGACTATGGCTACACCTTC	CASSFNRDYGYTF
TRBV10-1	TRBJ2-3	TRBD2	-	TGCGCCAGCAGTGAGGGACTAGCGGGAACCACGACAGATACGCAGTATTTT	CASSEGLAGTTTDTQYF
TRBV7-2	TRBJ2-7	-	-	TGTGCCAGCAGCTTAGACCCGGGCTACGAGCAGTACTTC	CASSLDPGYEQYF
TRBV5-6	TRBJ2-6	TRBD1	-	TGTGCCAGCAGCTCCGGGGACAGCTCTGGGGCCAACGTCCTGACTTTC	CASSSGDSSGANVLTF
TRBV27	TRBJ2-7	-	-	TGTGCCAGCAGTTTGAAACAGGGCCTAGGGGAGCAGTACTTC	CASSLKQGLGEQYF
TRBV7-6	TRBJ2-5	TRBD2	-	TGTGCCAGCAGCACTAGCGGGAGAAAGACCCAGTACTTC	CASSTSGRKTQYF
TRBV6-5	TRBJ2-1	-	-	TGTGCCAGCAGTTACTCCCAGGTATACAATGAGCAGTTCTTC	CASSYSQVYNEQFF
TRBV28	TRBJ2-7	TRBD2	-	TGTGCCAGCAGTCCAGGACTAGCGATCACCTACGAGCAGTACTTC	CASSPGLAITYEQYF
TRBV28	TRBJ1-4	TRBD1	-	TGTGCCAGCAGTTTATGGGACAGGAATGAAAAACTGCTTTTT	CASSLWDRNEKLLF
TRBV13	TRBJ2-7	-	-	TGTGCCAGCAGCTTAGGCAGGTCCTACGAGCAGTACTTC	CASSLGRSYEQYF
TRBV7-3	TRBJ2-1	-	-	TGTGCCAGCAGCCCAGAGGCGGTCTCCTACAATGAGCAGTTCTTC	CASSPEAVSYNEQFF
TRBV14	TRBJ1-5	-	few	TGTGCCAGCAGCCGGAGCCCGAATCAGCCCCAGCATTTT	CASSRSPNQPQHF
TRBV23-1	TRBJ2-3	-	-	TGCGCCAGCCTAGTCAGTGTTTTGGCCAGCGGGAGCACAGATACGCAGTATTTT	CASLVSVLASGSTDTQYF
TRBV29-1	TRBJ2-7	-	-	TGCAGCGTTGTGGGACACCGATCCTACGAGCAGTACTTC	CSVVGHRSYEQYF
TRBV4-3	TRBJ2-1	TRBD2	-	TGCGCCAGCAGCCAAGGGGATAGCGGGGAGAGGATAAACAATGAGCAGTTCTTC	CASSQGDSGERINNEQFF
TRBV5-8	TRBJ2-7	TRBD1	-	TGTGCCAGCAGCCATACGGGACAGGAGATGTACGAGCAGTACTTC	CASSHTGQEMYEQYF
TRBV11-1	TRBJ2-1	TRBD1	once	TGTGCCAGCAGCAGACCCTCGGACAGGGGATCGGATGAGCAGTTCTTC	CASSRPSDRGSDEQFF
TRBV24-1	TRBJ2-7	-	-	TGTGCCACCCGTGGGGCAGATGGCTACGAGCAGTACTTC	CATRGADGYEQYF
TRBV28	TRBJ2-7	-	-	TGTGCCAGCAGTTTACCCCCTCAGCGTGAGGGCTGGGAGCAGTACTTC	CASSLPPQREGWEQYF
TRBV29-1	TRBJ2-1	TRBD1	-	TGCAGAAGACAGGGATCCTACAATGAGCAGTTCTTC	CRRQGSYNEQFF
TRBV3-1/TRBV3-2	TRBJ2-7	-	-	TGTGCCAGTCGGGAGCAGTACTTC	CASREQYF
TRBV7-9	TRBJ2-1	-	-	TGTGCCAGCAGCTTAGTTAATCCGGGAGCTATCGATGAGCAGTTCTTC	CASSLVNPGAIDEQFF
TRBV9	TRBJ2-2	TRBD1	-	TGTGCCAGCAGCGCGCCTTCGGACAGGGGGGGAACCGGGGAGCTGTTTTTT	CASSAPSDRGGTGELFF
TRBV15	TRBJ2-7	TRBD1	medium-sized	TGTGCCACCAGTCCCGGGACAGGGGACCCCTACGAGCAGTACTTC	CATSPGTGDPYEQYF
TRBV5-1	TRBJ2-3	TRBD2	-	TGCGCCAGCACTATAGCGGGGCGCACAGATACGCAGTATTTT	CASTIAGRTDTQYF
TRBV10-2	TRBJ2-3	TRBD2	-	TGCGCCGGAGGGAGGGGAGGGGGCACAGATACGCAGTATTTT	CAGGRGGGTDTQYF
TRBV2	TRBJ2-3	-	-	TGTGCCAGCACTAGAACACCCAGGGGATTAAGTACAGATACGCAGTATTTT	CASTRTPRGLSTDTQYF